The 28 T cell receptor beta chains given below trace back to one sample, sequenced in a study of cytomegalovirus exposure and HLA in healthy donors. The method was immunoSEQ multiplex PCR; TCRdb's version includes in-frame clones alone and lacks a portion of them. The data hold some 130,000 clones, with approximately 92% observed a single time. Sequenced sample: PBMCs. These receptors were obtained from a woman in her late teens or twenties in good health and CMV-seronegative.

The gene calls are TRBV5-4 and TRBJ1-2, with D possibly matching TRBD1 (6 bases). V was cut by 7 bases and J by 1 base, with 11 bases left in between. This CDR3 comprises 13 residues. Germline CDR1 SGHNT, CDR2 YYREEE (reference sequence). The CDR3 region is CASHQGHNYGYTF. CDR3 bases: TGTGCCAGCCATCAGGGGCATAACTATGGCTACACCTTC.

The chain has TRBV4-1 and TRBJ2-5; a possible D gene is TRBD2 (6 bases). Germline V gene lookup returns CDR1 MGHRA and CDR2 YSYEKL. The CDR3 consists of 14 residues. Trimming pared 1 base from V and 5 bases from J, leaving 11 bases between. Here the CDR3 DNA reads TGCGCCAGCAGCCAAGGACGGGGGTGGGAGACCCAGTACTTC. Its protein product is CASSQGRGWETQYF.

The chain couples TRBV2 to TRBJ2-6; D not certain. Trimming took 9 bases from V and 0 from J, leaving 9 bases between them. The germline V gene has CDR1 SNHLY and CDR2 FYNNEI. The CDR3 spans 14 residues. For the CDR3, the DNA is TGTGCCAGAGAAGCAATCTCTGGGGCCAACGTCCTGACTTTC. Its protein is CAREAISGANVLTF.

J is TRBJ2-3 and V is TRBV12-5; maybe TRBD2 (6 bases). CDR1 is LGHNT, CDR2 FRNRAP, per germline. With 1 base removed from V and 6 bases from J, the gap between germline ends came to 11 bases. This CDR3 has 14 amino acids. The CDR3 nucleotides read TGTGCTAGTGGTTTGGACGGACGGGAGGATACGCAGTATTTT. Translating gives CASGLDGREDTQYF.

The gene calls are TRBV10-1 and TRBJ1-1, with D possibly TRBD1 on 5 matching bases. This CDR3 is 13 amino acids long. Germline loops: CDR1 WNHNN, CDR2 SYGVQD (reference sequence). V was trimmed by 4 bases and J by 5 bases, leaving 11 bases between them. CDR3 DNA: TGCGCCAGCAGTGCCGGGGGGGGGACTGAAGCTTTCTTT. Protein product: CASSAGGGTEAFF.

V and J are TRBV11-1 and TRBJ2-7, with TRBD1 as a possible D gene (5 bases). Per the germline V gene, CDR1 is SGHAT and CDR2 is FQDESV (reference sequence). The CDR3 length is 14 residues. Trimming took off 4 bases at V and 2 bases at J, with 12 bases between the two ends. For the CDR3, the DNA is TGTGCCAGCAGCTCAACCGACAGCGCCTACGAGCAGTACTTC. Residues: CASSSTDSAYEQYF.

The CDR3, as DNA: TGCGCCAGCAGCTCGCAGGGGGCGGGCACTGAAGCTTTCTTT. Translating gives CASSSQGAGTEAFF. V is TRBV5-1 and J is TRBJ1-1; 8 positions match TRBD1. V lost 3 bases to trimming and J lost 4 bases; unmatched junction nucleotides: 5. The CDR3 length is 14 residues. CDR1 and CDR2 from the germline V gene are SGHRS and YFSETQ.

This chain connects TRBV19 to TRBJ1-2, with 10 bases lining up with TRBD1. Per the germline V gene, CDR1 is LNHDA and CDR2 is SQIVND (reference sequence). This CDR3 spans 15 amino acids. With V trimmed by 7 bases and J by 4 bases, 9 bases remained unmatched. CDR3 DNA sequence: TGTGCCAGTACCTATCAGGGACAGGGGACCTATGGCTACACCTTC. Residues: CASTYQGQGTYGYTF. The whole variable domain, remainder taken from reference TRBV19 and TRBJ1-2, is DGGITQSPKYLFRKEGQNVTLSCEQNLNHDAMYWYRQDPGQGLRLIYYSQIVNDFQKGDIAEGYSVSREKKESFPLTVTSAQKNPTAFYLCASTYQGQGTYGYTFGSGTRLTVV.

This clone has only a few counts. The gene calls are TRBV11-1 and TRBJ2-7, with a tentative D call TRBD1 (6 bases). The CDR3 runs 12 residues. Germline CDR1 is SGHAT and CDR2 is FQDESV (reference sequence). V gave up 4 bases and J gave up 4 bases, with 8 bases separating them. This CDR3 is CASSSTGYEQYF. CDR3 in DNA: TGTGCCAGCAGCTCAACAGGGTACGAGCAGTACTTC. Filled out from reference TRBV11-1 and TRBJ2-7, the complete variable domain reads EAEVAQSPRYKITEKSQAVAFWCDPISGHATLYWYRQILGQGPELLVQFQDESVVDDSQLPKDRFSAERLKGVDSTLKIQPAELGDSAMYLCASSSTGYEQYFGPGTRLTVT.

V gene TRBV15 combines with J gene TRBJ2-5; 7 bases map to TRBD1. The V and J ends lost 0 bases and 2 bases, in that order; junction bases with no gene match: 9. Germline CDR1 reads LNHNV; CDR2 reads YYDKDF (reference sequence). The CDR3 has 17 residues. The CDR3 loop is CATSREPILQGQETQYF. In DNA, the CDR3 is TGTGCCACCAGCAGAGAACCAATCCTACAGGGGCAAGAGACCCAGTACTTC.

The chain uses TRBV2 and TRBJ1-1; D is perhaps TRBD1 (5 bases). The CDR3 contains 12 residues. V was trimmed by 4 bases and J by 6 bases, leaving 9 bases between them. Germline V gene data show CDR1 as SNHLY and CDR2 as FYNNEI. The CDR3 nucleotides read TGTGCCAGCAGTGGGGGGGGTCCTGAAGCTTTCTTT. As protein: CASSGGGPEAFF.

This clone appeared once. CDR3 loop: CSVRRGANTGELFF. The DNA for the CDR3 is TGCAGCGTCCGACGGGGGGCTAACACCGGGGAGCTGTTTTTT. The chain has TRBV29-1 and TRBJ2-2; D perhaps matches TRBD2 (7 bases). Germline CDR1 reads SQVTM; CDR2 reads ANQGSEA. Trimming removed 6 bases at V and 2 bases at J, with 13 bases between. CDR3 length equals 14 residues.

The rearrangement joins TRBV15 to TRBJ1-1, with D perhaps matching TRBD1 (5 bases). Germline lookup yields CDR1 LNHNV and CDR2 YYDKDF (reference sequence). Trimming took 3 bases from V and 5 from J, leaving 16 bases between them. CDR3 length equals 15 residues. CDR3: CATSRGGAPYTEAFF. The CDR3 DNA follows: TGTGCCACCAGCAGGGGCGGGGCCCCTTATACTGAAGCTTTCTTT.

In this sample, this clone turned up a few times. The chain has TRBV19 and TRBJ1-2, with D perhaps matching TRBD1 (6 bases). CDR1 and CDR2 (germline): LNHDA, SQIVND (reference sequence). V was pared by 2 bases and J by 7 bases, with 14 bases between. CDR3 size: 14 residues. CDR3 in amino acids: CASSIRFRGRGYTF. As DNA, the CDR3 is TGTGCCAGTAGTATACGGTTCAGGGGCCGTGGCTACACCTTC.

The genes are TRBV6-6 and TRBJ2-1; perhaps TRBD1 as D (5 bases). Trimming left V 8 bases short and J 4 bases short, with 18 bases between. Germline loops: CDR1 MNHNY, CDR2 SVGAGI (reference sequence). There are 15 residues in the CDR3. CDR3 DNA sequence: TGTGCCAGCTGCCCAGACAGTCTAACTTACAATGAGCAGTTCTTC. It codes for CASCPDSLTYNEQFF.

The CDR3 reads CASSPTTQEFDTIYF. CDR3 in DNA: TGCGCCAGCAGCCCAACAACACAGGAGTTCGACACCATATATTTT. This chain uses TRBV5-1 with TRBJ1-3; D might be TRBD1 (5 bases). Trimming removed 4 bases from V and 8 bases from J, with 19 bases in between. In germline, CDR1 is SGHRS, CDR2 YFSETQ. This CDR3 spans 15 amino acids.

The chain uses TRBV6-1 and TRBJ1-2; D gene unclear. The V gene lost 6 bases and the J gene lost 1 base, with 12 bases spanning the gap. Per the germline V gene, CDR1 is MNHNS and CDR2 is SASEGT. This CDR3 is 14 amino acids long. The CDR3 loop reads CASSLSDNNYGYTF. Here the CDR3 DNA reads TGTGCCAGCAGCCTTTCAGACAATAACTATGGCTACACCTTC.

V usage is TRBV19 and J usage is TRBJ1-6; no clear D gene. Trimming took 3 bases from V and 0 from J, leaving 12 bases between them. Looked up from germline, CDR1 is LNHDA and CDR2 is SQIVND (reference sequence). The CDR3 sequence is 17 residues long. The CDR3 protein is CASSIDILSSYNSPLHF. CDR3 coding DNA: TGTGCCAGTAGTATCGACATTTTGAGCTCCTATAATTCACCCCTCCACTTT.

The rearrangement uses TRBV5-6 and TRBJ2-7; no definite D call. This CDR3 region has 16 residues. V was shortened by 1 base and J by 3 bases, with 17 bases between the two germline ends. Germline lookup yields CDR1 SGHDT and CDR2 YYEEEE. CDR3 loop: CASSLSPTEPSYEQYF. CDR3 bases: TGTGCCAGCAGCTTGAGTCCGACGGAACCTAGCTACGAGCAGTACTTC.

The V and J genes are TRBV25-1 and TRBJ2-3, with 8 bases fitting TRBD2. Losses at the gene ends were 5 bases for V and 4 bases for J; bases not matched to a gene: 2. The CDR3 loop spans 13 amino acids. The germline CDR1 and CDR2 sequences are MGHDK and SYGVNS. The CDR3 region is CASSSGGSDTQYF. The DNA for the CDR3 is TGTGCCAGCAGTAGCGGGGGATCAGATACGCAGTATTTT. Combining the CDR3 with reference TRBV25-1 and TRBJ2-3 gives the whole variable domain EADIYQTPRYLVIGTGKKITLECSQTMGHDKMYWYQQDPGMELHLIHYSYGVNSTEKGDLSSESTVSRIRTEHFPLTLESARPSHTSQYLCASSSGGSDTQYFGPGTRLTVL.

CDR3: CASSYGTGGHYGYTF. CDR3 DNA: TGTGCCAGCAGTTACGGTACAGGGGGTCACTATGGCTACACCTTC. The chain links TRBV6-6 to TRBJ1-2; 8 nucleotides agree with TRBD1. The CDR3 loop spans 15 amino acids. Germline lookup yields CDR1 MNHNY and CDR2 SVGAGI (reference sequence). Germline trimming cut 2 bases from V and 3 bases from J; bases unmatched to any gene: 5.

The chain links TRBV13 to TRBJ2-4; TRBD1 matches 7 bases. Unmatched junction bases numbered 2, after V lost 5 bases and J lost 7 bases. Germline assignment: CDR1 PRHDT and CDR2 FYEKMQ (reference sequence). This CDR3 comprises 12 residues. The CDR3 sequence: CASSTTGNIQYF. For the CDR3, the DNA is TGTGCCAGCAGCACGACAGGGAACATTCAGTACTTC. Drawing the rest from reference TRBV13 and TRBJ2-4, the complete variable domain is AAGVIQSPRHLIKEKRETATLKCYPIPRHDTVYWYQQGPGQDPQFLISFYEKMQSDKGSIPDRFSAQQFSDYHSELNMSSLELGDSALYFCASSTTGNIQYFGAGTRLSVL.

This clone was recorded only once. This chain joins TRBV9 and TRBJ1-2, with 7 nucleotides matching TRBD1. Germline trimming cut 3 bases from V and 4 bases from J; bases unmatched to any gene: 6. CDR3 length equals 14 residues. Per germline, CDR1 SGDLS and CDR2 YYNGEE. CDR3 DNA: TGTGCCAGCAGCGGGGTGACAGGGACCTATGGCTACACCTTC. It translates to CASSGVTGTYGYTF.

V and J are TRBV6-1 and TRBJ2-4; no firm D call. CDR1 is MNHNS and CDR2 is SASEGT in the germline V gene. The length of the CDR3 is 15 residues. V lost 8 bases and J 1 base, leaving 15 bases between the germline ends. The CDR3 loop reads CASSPSFGAKNIQYF. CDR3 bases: TGTGCCAGCTCTCCCAGCTTCGGGGCCAAAAACATTCAGTACTTC.

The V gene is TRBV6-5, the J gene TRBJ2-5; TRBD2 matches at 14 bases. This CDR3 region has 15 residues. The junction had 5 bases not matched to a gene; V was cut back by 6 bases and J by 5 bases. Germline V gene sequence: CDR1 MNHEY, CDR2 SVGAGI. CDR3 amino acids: CASSRTSGGLETQYF. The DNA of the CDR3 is TGTGCCAGCAGCCGGACTAGCGGGGGGTTGGAGACCCAGTACTTC.

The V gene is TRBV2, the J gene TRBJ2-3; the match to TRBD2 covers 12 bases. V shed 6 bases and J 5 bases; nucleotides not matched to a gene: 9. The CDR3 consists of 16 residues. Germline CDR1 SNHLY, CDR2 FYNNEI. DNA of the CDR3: TGTGCCAGCAGGGGTTGGACTAGCGGGGTGGTAGATACGCAGTATTTT. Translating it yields CASRGWTSGVVDTQYF.

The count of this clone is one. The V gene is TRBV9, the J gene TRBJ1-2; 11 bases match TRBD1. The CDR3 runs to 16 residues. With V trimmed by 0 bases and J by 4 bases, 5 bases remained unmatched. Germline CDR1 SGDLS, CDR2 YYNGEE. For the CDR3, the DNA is TGTGCCAGCAGCGTAGATATGGGGACAGGGGGCTATGGCTACACCTTC. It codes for CASSVDMGTGGYGYTF.

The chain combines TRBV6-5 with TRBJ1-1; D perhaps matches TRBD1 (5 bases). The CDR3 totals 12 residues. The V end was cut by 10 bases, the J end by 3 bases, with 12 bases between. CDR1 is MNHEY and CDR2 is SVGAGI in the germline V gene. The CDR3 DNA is TGTGCCACCAATCAGGGTTACACTGAAGCTTTCTTT. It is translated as CATNQGYTEAFF.